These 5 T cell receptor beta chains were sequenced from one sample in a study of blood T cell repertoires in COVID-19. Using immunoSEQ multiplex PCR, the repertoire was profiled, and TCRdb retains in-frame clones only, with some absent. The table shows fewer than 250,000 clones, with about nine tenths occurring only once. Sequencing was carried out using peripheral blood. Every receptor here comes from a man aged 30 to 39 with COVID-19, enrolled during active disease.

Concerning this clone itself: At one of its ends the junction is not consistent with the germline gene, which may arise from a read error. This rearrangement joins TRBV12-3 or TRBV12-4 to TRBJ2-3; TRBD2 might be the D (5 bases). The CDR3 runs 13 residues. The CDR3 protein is CASSYPSTDTQYF. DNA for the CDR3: TGTGCCAGCAGCTACCCTAGCACCGATACGCAGTATTTT.

The DNA of the CDR3 is TGTGCCAGCAGCCCCCCCCGGTCGAGCTCCTACAATGAGCAGTTCTTC. Amino acids: CASSPPRSSSYNEQFF. V and J are TRBV9 and TRBJ2-1; D not certain. There are 16 residues in the CDR3. Germline lookup yields CDR1 SGDLS and CDR2 YYNGEE. V lost 4 bases and J lost 0, with 14 bases in between.

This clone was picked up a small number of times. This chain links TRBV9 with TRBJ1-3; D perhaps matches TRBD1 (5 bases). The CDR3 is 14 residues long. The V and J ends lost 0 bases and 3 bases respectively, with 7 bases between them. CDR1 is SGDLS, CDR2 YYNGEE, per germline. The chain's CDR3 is CASSVGGYGNTIYF. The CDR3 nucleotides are TGTGCCAGCAGCGTAGGGGGCTATGGAAACACCATATATTTT. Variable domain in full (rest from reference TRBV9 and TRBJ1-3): DSGVTQTPKHLITATGQRVTLRCSPRSGDLSVYWYQQSLDQGLQFLIQYYNGEERAKGNILERFSAQQFPDLHSELNLSSLELGDSALYFCASSVGGYGNTIYFGEGSWLTVV.

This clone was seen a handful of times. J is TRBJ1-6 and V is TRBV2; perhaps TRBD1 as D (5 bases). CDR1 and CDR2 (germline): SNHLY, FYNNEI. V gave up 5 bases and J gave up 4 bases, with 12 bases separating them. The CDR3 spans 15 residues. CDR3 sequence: CASSMGGTYNSPLHF. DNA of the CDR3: TGTGCCAGCAGTATGGGGGGGACTTATAATTCACCCCTCCACTTT.

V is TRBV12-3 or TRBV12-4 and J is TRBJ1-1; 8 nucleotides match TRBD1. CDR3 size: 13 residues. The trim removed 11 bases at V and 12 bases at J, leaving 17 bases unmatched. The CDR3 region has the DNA TGTGCCGCAGGGGCCCAACGACAGGGGAGAACTTTCTTT. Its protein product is CAAGAQRQGRTFF.